The rows below give T cell receptor beta chains drawn from one sample of a study of T cells after yellow fever vaccination. One entry per CDR3 protein, called by TCRdb with MiXCR from the 5' RACE reads. The sample records 200,000 to 300,000 distinct CDR3 sequences, 6.7% being singletons. The sequences come from CD4+ T cells sorted from PBMCs, collected on the day of the yellow fever booster vaccination. These receptors were obtained from a man younger than 40 who received the YFV17D yellow fever vaccine. The CDR3 runs from the conserved cysteine through the conserved F or W. Each record gives: clone size, D gene, J gene, V gene, CDR3 DNA, CDR3 protein. A D gene is named only where the DNA matches it firmly. Clone size appears in some rows only: once, few, many, or a class for an expanded clone.

abundance: few
d_gene: TRBD1
j_gene: TRBJ2-4
v_gene: TRBV5-8
CDR3nt: TGTGCCAGCAGCAGGGGACAGGTCAGAAACATTCAGTACTTC
CDR3aa: CASSRGQVRNIQYF

abundance: many
d_gene: TRBD1
j_gene: TRBJ2-7
v_gene: TRBV5-1
CDR3nt: TGCGCCAGCAGTCGGACAGGGTCCCCCTACGAGCAGTACTTC
CDR3aa: CASSRTGSPYEQYF

abundance: few
d_gene: NA
j_gene: TRBJ1-4
v_gene: TRBV7-2
CDR3nt: TGTGCCAGCAGCTCGGGACCGGCAGGGGAAAAACTGTTTTTT
CDR3aa: CASSSGPAGEKLFF

abundance: NA
d_gene: TRBD1
j_gene: TRBJ2-3
v_gene: TRBV20-1
CDR3nt: TGCAGTGCTACTCCGGGACAGAGGACGGGTACGCAGTATTTT
CDR3aa: CSATPGQRTGTQYF

abundance: NA
d_gene: TRBD2
j_gene: TRBJ2-1
v_gene: TRBV4-3
CDR3nt: TGCGCCAGCAGCCAAGTACGCGGGAGAGATGAGCAGTTCTTC
CDR3aa: CASSQVRGRDEQFF

abundance: many
d_gene: NA
j_gene: TRBJ2-5
v_gene: TRBV7-9
CDR3nt: TGTGCCAGCAGCTACGGGACTCCCTTGGAGACGAAGACCCAGTACTTC
CDR3aa: CASSYGTPLETKTQYF

abundance: few
d_gene: NA
j_gene: TRBJ1-4
v_gene: TRBV7-2
CDR3nt: TGTGCCAGCAGCTGGGGGCAGGGTAATGAAAAACTGTTTTTT
CDR3aa: CASSWGQGNEKLFF

abundance: NA
d_gene: TRBD1
j_gene: TRBJ1-4
v_gene: TRBV6-1
CDR3nt: TGTGCCAGCAAGTGGGGACAGTCTAATGAAAAACTGTTTTTT
CDR3aa: CASKWGQSNEKLFF

abundance: many
d_gene: NA
j_gene: TRBJ2-7
v_gene: TRBV9
CDR3nt: TGTGCCAGCAGCGTAGGACCTTTCTACGAGCAGTACTTC
CDR3aa: CASSVGPFYEQYF

abundance: NA
d_gene: TRBD2
j_gene: TRBJ2-7
v_gene: TRBV10-3
CDR3nt: TGTGCCATCAGTGGGGGACTAGCGGGAGTCTCCGAGCAGTACTTC
CDR3aa: CAISGGLAGVSEQYF

abundance: NA
d_gene: NA
j_gene: TRBJ1-5
v_gene: TRBV7-2
CDR3nt: TGTGCCAGCAGCTTAGCGCCAGGGATCCAGCCCCAGCATTTT
CDR3aa: CASSLAPGIQPQHF

abundance: few
d_gene: NA
j_gene: TRBJ1-1
v_gene: TRBV5-1
CDR3nt: TGCGCCAGCAGCTCCCCCGCCACGGCCCGGGATAGGAATACTGAAGCTTTCTTT
CDR3aa: CASSSPATARDRNTEAFF

abundance: many
d_gene: TRBD2
j_gene: TRBJ2-7
v_gene: TRBV12-3/TRBV12-4
CDR3nt: TGTGCCAGCAGTTCCCGACTAGCGGGCCTCGAGCAGTACTTC
CDR3aa: CASSSRLAGLEQYF

abundance: few
d_gene: TRBD1
j_gene: TRBJ1-6
v_gene: TRBV7-2
CDR3nt: TGTGCCAGCAGCTACCGGGACAGGGTAAATTCACCCCTCCACTTT
CDR3aa: CASSYRDRVNSPLHF

abundance: NA
d_gene: NA
j_gene: TRBJ1-2
v_gene: TRBV12-3/TRBV12-4
CDR3nt: TGTGCCACCCAAAGCTCCTCCGTCACTTATGGCTACACCTTC
CDR3aa: CATQSSSVTYGYTF

abundance: few
d_gene: NA
j_gene: TRBJ1-1
v_gene: TRBV7-2
CDR3nt: TGTGCCAGCAGTCAGAGGGGAGGGCGGGGTGGTGAAGCTTTCTTT
CDR3aa: CASSQRGGRGGEAFF

abundance: many
d_gene: TRBD1
j_gene: TRBJ1-4
v_gene: TRBV9
CDR3nt: TGTGCCAGCAGCCCTAGACAGGGGGCGCATGAAAAACTGTTTTTT
CDR3aa: CASSPRQGAHEKLFF

abundance: few
d_gene: NA
j_gene: TRBJ2-1
v_gene: TRBV24-1
CDR3nt: TGTGCCACCAGTGCCTCGGGGGCTGAGCAGTTCTTC
CDR3aa: CATSASGAEQFF

abundance: NA
d_gene: TRBD2
j_gene: TRBJ2-1
v_gene: TRBV3-1
CDR3nt: TGTGCCAGCAGCGACCGGACTAGCGGGAGGGTCTTCTTC
CDR3aa: CASSDRTSGRVFF

abundance: NA
d_gene: TRBD1
j_gene: TRBJ1-5
v_gene: TRBV6-1
CDR3nt: TGTGCCAGCAGTAAACAGGGGCTAAGCAATCAGCCCCAGCATTTT
CDR3aa: CASSKQGLSNQPQHF

abundance: few
d_gene: NA
j_gene: TRBJ1-1
v_gene: TRBV10-2
CDR3nt: TGCGCCAGCTCCGGACAGCAGAACACTGAAGCTTTCTTT
CDR3aa: CASSGQQNTEAFF

abundance: many
d_gene: TRBD2
j_gene: TRBJ2-7
v_gene: TRBV12-3/TRBV12-4
CDR3nt: TGTGCCAGCAGCCTTAGCGGGAGTAGGTACGAGCAGTACTTC
CDR3aa: CASSLSGSRYEQYF

abundance: many
d_gene: NA
j_gene: TRBJ2-3
v_gene: TRBV20-1
CDR3nt: TGCAGTCCTCAAGCGGGTTTCACAGATACGCAGTATTTT
CDR3aa: CSPQAGFTDTQYF

abundance: few
d_gene: TRBD2
j_gene: TRBJ2-5
v_gene: TRBV7-9
CDR3nt: TGTGCCAGCACGCTGGGACTAGCCGGAGAGACCCAGTACTTC
CDR3aa: CASTLGLAGETQYF

abundance: NA
d_gene: NA
j_gene: TRBJ2-3
v_gene: TRBV7-2
CDR3nt: TGTGCCAGCAGCTTAAGATACAGGGCGAAGGCAGATACGCAGTATTTT
CDR3aa: CASSLRYRAKADTQYF

abundance: few
d_gene: NA
j_gene: TRBJ2-5
v_gene: TRBV29-1
CDR3nt: TGCAGCGTTGACCGCCTCCTGGAGACCCAGTACTTC
CDR3aa: CSVDRLLETQYF

abundance: many
d_gene: NA
j_gene: TRBJ1-2
v_gene: TRBV7-2
CDR3nt: TGTGCCAGCAGTTCGCAGAACAACTATGGCTACACCTTC
CDR3aa: CASSSQNNYGYTF

abundance: few
d_gene: NA
j_gene: TRBJ2-1
v_gene: TRBV5-1
CDR3nt: TGCGCCAGCAGCTTGCGCGCCTTCAATGAGCAGTTCTTC
CDR3aa: CASSLRAFNEQFF

abundance: NA
d_gene: NA
j_gene: TRBJ2-5
v_gene: TRBV10-3
CDR3nt: TGTGCCATCAGTGCGAAAGAGACCCAGTACTTC
CDR3aa: CAISAKETQYF

abundance: many
d_gene: NA
j_gene: TRBJ1-5
v_gene: TRBV27
CDR3nt: TGTGCCAGCAGTTCCGCCGGTGTCCCCTGGATTCAGCCCCAGCATTTT
CDR3aa: CASSSAGVPWIQPQHF

abundance: NA
d_gene: NA
j_gene: TRBJ2-3
v_gene: TRBV5-5
CDR3nt: TGTGCCAGCAGCTTGGTGGGCGGAAGAAGCACAGATACGCAGTATTTT
CDR3aa: CASSLVGGRSTDTQYF